The clone carrying this TCR beta chain was seen a handful of times. As yet, its antigen is unknown. This record belongs to a study of PD-1 blockade in classical Hodgkin lymphoma. V was trimmed by 4 bases and J by 6 bases, leaving 9 bases between them. The CDR3 length is 12 residues. Germline CDR1 reads MNHEY; CDR2 reads SMNVEV (reference sequence). Study-wide findings and caveats: Complete responders showed a baseline diversity that resembled the diversity of newly diagnosed patients.

Each and every patient relapsed after autologous stem cell transplantation, and patients got differing brentuximab vedotin exposure. Clones were read by immunoSEQ multiplex PCR, and TCRdb kept only the in-frame ones, dropping some. The data contain tens of thousands of clones, around 73% of them singletons. This TCR was recovered from a human donor with classical Hodgkin lymphoma. The V and J genes are TRBV27 and TRBJ1-1; D gene ambiguous. The source was peripheral blood mononuclear cells (PBMCs), collected before the second cycle of nivolumab. CDR3: CASSSVGSEAFF. The DNA of the CDR3 is TGTGCCAGCAGTTCCGTGGGGTCTGAAGCTTTCTTT.